The TCR beta chain under discussion was sequenced for a study of Tregs in tolerant kidney transplant recipients. General observations from the study: Findings come from small patient numbers and require larger validation.

Germline CDR1 MNHEY, CDR2 SVGAGI. CDR3 length: 15 amino acids. Trimming removed 4 bases from V and 5 bases from J; junction bases left unmatched: 9. The data were produced by immunoSEQ multiplex PCR, yet TCRdb's version contains in-frame clones alone and is incomplete. The sample has 240,000 or so clones, about 80% seen once. This clone was seen only once. Its target is unknown. The chain links TRBV6-5 to TRBJ2-5, with 8 bases that match TRBD1. This clonotype was sampled from a human donor in good health. Sequences were obtained from CD4+ T cells from blood. CDR3 DNA sequence: TGTGCCAGCAGTTTGGGTACAGGGGGGAGGGAGACCCAGTACTTC. Translating it yields CASSLGTGGRETQYF.